The sequence of this T cell receptor beta chain was determined in a study of shared T cell receptors in the human thymus (dated by TCRdb to the early 2020s). Broadly, across the study: The study examined how self-reactive, shared T-cell receptor alpha chains are generated in the human thymus.

Comments on this clone: Its target antigen remains unknown. Qualities for individual bases were not recorded, and no much larger clone is one base off.

The germline V gene (reference sequence) specifies MNHEY as CDR1 and SMNVEV as CDR2. Counted from cysteine to phenylalanine, this CDR3 has 17 amino acids. The retained sequence is limited to the CDR3, 51 bases, with the frame set at the first base. At the junction V is shortened by 4 bases and J by 5 bases, with 22 bases in between. Receptor libraries were prepared by the immunoSEQ multiplex PCR assay. Sourced from immuneACCESS, this table was stored by TCRdb with only in-frame sequences that have V and J called. A share of the clones is absent; for the studies checked, an unresolved V gene accounts for under half, and the remainder has no known explanation. The sample yields hundreds of thousands of clones; 85% to 95% were counted once. Of the sample, 0.015% to 0.02% is held by the ten largest clones.

The sample taken for sequencing was thymocytes. This TCR came from a human donor. The sequence is built from TRBV27 and TRBJ2-3; no D gene can be assigned with confidence. The encoded CDR3 is CASSSHLEPLGRDTQYF. In nucleotide form, the sequence is TGTGCCAGCAGTTCACACCTCGAGCCCCTGGGCAGAGATACGCAGTATTTT.